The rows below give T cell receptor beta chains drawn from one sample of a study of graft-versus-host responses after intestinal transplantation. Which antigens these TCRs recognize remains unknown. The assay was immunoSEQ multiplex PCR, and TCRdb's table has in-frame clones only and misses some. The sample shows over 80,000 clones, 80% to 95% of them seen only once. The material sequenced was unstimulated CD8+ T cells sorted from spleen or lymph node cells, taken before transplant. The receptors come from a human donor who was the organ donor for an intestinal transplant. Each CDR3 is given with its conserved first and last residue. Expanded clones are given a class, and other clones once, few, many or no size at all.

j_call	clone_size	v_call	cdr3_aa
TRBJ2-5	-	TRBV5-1	CASSSGLAGAKDQETQYF
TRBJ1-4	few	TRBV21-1	CASSSLGRRVAGEKLFF
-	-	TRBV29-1	CSVRSWRGLTYEQYF
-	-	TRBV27	CASSAAQGAHSYEQYF
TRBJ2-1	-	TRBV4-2	CASSHPSGFYNEQFF
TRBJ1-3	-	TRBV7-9	CASSQVAGNTIYF
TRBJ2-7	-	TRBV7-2	CASSLDGIQGAREQYF
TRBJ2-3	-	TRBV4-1	CASSQERATSTDTQYF
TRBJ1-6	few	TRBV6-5	CASTAGKGAPLHF
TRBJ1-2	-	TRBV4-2	CASSQEQGAPNYGYTF
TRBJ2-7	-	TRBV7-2	CASSSPSSYEQYF
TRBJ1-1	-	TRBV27	CASSLGTGGTEAFF
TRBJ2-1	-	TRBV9	CASSPWLAGDNEQFF
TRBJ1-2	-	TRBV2	CASSDLDRGDDYGYTF
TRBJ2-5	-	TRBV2	CASSDLTSGVRRETQYF
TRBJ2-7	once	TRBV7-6	CASSSEPGQLDEQYF
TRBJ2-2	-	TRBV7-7	CASSLVLTGELFF
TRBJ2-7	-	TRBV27	CASSLIIGGLYEQYF
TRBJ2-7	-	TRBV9	CASSYGTSDYEQYF
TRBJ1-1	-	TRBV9	CASSGSMNTEAFF
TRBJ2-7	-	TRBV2	CASSVGHRDYEQYF
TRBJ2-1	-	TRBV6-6	CASSLLAGGNNEQFF
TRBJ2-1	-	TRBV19	CASTDPRSGYNEQFF
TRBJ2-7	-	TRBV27	CASSQTGTYEQYF
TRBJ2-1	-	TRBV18	CASSPQRQQGAQNEQFF
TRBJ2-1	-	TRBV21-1	CASSKMPRRLAGGYNEQFF
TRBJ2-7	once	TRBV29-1	CSVETGGVPYEQYF
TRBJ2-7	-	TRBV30	CAWSVRERRDRDRGEQYF
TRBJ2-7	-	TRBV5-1	CASSFGDSSYEQYF
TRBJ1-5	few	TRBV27	CASSLAGRSNQPQHF
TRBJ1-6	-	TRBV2	CASRGPGLGYSPLHF
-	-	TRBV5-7	CASSLGTTSASYEQYF
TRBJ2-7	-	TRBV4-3	CASSQTGSDEQYF
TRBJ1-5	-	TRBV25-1	CASSEEGWSQPQHF
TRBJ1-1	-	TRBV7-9	CASSLGGGEAFF
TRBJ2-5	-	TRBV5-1	CASSLEAGSQETQYF
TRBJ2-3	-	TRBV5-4	CASSPTGTGNTDTQYF
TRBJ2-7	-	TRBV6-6	CASSYSLGGEQYF
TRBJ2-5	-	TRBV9	CASSVGGGAGETQYF
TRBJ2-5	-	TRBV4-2	CASSQGQKETQYF
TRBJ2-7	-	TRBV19	CASRDNSYEQYF
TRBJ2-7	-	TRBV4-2	CASSQVLAGYEQYF
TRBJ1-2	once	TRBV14	CASSQDQGVYGYTF
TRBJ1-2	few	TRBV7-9	CASTPPPGDYGYTF
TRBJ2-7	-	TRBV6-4	CASRGLPTYEQYF
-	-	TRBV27	CASRPEVRAYEQYF
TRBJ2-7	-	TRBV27	CASSPGGPYEQYF
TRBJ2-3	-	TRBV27	CASSFNSGVTDTQYF
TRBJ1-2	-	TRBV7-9	CASSQPGQGFGYTF
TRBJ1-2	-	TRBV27	CASSYPGQGYGYTF
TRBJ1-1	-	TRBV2	CASSLYEAFF
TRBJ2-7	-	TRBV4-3	CASSQDLAEWEQYF
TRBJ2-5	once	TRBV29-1	CSVVLEGAGETQYF
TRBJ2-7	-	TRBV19	CASSPSGGNYEQYF
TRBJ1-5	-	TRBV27	CASSRGQGANQPQHF
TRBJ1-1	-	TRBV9	CASSPTGYDTEAFF
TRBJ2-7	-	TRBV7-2	CASSSGPTNPYEQYF
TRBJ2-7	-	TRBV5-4	CASSMSSYEQYF
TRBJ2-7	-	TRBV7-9	CASSLVGQGGYEQYF
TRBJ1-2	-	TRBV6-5	CASRVAGGSLYGYTF